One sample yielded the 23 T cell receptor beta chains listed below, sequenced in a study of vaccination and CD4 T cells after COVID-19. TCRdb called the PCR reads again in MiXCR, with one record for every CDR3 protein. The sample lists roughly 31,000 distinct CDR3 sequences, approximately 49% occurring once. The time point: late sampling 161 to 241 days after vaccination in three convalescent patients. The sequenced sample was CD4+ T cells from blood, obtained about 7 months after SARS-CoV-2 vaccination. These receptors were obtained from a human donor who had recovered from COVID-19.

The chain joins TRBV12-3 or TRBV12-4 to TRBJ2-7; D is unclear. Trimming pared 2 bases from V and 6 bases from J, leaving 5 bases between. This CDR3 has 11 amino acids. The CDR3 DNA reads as TGTGCCAGCAGTTTAAGGGTCGAGCAGTACTTC. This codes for CASSLRVEQYF.

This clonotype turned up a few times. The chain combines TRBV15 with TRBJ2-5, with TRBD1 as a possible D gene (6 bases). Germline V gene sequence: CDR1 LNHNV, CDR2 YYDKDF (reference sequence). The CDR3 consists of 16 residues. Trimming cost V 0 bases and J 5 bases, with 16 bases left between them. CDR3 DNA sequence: TGTGCCACCAGCAGAGATATTAGGGGGTATTTCGAGACCCAGTACTTC. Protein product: CATSRDIRGYFETQYF.

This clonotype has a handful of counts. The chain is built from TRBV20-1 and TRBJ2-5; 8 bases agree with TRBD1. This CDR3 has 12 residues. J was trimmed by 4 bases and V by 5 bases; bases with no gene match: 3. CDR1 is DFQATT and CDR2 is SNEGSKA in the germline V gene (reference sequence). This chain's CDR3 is CSAGQGRETQYF. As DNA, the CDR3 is TGCAGTGCTGGACAGGGTCGAGAGACCCAGTACTTC.

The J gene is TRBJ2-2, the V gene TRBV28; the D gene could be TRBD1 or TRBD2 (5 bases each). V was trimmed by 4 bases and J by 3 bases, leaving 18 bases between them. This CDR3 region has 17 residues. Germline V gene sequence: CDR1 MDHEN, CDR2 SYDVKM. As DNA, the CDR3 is TGTGCCAGCAGTTCCCCGGGGCTTCATACGGACACCGGGGAGCTGTTTTTT. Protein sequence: CASSSPGLHTDTGELFF. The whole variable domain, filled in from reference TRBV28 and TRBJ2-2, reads DVKVTQSSRYLVKRTGEKVFLECVQDMDHENMFWYRQDPGLGLRLIYFSYDVKMKEKGDIPEGYSVSREKKERFSLILESASTNQTSMYLCASSSPGLHTDTGELFFGEGSRLTVL.

The CDR3 DNA reads as TGTGCCAGCAGCTCGAGATTTGCCGGAAACCGGGACTCCAAGGACTCCTACAATGAGCAGTTCTTC. Its protein is CASSSRFAGNRDSKDSYNEQFF. The chain employs TRBV7-8 and TRBJ2-1, with a possible D match to TRBD2 (6 bases). The CDR3 totals 22 residues. The V gene's germline CDR1 is SGHVS and CDR2 FQNEAQ. With 4 bases removed from V and 0 bases from J, the gap between germline ends came to 31 bases. The full variable domain, its missing parts supplied by reference TRBV7-8 and TRBJ2-1, is GAGVSQSPRYKVAKRGQDVALRCDPISGHVSLFWYQQALGQGPEFLTYFQNEAQLDKSGLPSDRFFAERPEGSVSTLKIQRTQQEDSAVYLCASSSRFAGNRDSKDSYNEQFFGPGTRLTVL.

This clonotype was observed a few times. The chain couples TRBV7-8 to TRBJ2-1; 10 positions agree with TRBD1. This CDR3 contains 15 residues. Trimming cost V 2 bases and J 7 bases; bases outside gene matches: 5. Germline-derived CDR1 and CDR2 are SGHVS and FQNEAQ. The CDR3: CASSLFGTGVNEQFF. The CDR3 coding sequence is TGTGCCAGCAGCTTATTCGGGACAGGGGTTAATGAGCAGTTCTTC.

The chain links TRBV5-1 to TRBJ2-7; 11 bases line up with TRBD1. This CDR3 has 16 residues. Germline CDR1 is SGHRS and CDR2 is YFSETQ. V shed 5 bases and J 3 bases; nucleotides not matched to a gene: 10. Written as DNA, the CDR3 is TGCGCCAGCAGTCAGACGGGACAGGGGGGGAACTACGAGCAGTACTTC. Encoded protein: CASSQTGQGGNYEQYF. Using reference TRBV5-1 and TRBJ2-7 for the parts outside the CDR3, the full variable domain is KAGVTQTPRYLIKTRGQQVTLSCSPISGHRSVSWYQQTPGQGLQFLFEYFSETQRNKGNFPGRFSGRQFSNSRSEMNVSTLELGDSALYLCASSQTGQGGNYEQYFGPGTRLTVT.

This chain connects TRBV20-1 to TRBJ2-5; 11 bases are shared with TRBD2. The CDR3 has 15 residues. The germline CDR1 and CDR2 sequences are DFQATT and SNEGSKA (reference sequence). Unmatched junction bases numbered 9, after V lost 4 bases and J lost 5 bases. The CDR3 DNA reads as TGCAGTGCTAAGCCAACTAGCGGGAGTGGGGAGACCCAGTACTTC. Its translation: CSAKPTSGSGETQYF.

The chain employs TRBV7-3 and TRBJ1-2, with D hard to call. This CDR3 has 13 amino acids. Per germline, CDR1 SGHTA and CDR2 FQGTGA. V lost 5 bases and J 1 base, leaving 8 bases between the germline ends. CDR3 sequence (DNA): TGTGCCAGCAGCCATCAGCATAACTATGGCTACACCTTC. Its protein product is CASSHQHNYGYTF.

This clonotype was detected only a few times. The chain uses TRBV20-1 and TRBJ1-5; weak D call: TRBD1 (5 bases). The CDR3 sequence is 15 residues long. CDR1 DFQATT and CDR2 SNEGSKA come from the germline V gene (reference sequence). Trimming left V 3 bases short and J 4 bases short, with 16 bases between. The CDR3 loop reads CSASLQTAPNQPQHF. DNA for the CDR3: TGCAGTGCTAGCCTACAGACAGCCCCGAATCAGCCCCAGCATTTT.

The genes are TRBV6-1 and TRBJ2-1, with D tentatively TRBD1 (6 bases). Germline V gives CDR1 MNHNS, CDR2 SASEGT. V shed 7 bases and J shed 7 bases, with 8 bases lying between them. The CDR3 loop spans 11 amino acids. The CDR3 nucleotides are TGTGCCAGCACCCAGGGGAATGAGCAGTTCTTC. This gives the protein CASTQGNEQFF.

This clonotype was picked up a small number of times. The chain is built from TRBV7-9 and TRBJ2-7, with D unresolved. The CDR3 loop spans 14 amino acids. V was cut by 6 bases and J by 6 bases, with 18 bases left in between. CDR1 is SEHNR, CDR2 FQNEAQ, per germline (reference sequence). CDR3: CASSPYAGGGEQYF. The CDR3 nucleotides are TGTGCCAGCAGTCCGTACGCCGGCGGTGGCGAGCAGTACTTC.

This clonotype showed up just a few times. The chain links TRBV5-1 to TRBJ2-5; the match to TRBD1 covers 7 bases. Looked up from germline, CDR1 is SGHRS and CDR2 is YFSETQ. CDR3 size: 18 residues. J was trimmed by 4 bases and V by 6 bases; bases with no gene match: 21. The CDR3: CASIKRQGWMDGIETQYF. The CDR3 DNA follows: TGCGCCAGCATCAAACGACAGGGCTGGATGGACGGAATAGAGACCCAGTACTTC.

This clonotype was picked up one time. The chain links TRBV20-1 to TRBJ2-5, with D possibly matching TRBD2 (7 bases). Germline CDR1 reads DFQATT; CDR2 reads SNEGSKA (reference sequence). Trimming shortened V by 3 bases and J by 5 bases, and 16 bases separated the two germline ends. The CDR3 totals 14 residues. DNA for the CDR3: TGCAGTGCTAGCGCCTCGGGGGGCGCGGAGACCCAGTACTTC. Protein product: CSASASGGAETQYF.

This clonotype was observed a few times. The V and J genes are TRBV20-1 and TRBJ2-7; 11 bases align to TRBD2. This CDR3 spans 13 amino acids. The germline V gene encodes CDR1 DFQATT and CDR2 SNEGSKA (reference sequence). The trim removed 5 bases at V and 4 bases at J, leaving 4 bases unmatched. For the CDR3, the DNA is TGCAGTGCTCGGGGACTAGCGGATTACGAGCAGTACTTC. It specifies CSARGLADYEQYF.

CDR3 sequence: CATSGWTDTYNEQFF. Here the CDR3 DNA reads TGTGCCACCAGTGGCTGGACAGACACCTACAATGAGCAGTTCTTC. The rearrangement links TRBV24-1 to TRBJ2-1; maybe TRBD1 (6 bases). The germline V gene has CDR1 KGHDR and CDR2 SFDVKD. CDR3 length equals 15 residues. With 5 bases removed from V and 2 bases from J, the gap between germline ends came to 12 bases.

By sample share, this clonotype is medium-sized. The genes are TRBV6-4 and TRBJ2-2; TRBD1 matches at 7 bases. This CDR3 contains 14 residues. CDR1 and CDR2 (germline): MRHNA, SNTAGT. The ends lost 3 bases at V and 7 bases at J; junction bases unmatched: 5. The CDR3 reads CASSDGTDSGELFF. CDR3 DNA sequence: TGTGCCAGCAGTGATGGGACAGACAGCGGGGAGCTGTTTTTT.

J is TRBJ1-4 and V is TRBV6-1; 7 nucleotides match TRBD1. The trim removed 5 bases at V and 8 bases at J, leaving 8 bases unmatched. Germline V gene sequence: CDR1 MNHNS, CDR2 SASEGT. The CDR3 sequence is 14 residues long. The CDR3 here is CASSTGQAREKLFF. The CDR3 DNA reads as TGTGCCAGCAGTACCGGACAGGCAAGAGAAAAACTGTTTTTT.

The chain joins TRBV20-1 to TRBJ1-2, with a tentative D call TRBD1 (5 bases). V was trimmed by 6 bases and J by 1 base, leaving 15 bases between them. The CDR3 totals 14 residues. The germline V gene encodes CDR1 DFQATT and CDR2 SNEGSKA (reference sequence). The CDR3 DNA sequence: TGCAGTGCCAAGCAGGGATTTTTTAACTATGGCTACACCTTC. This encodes CSAKQGFFNYGYTF.

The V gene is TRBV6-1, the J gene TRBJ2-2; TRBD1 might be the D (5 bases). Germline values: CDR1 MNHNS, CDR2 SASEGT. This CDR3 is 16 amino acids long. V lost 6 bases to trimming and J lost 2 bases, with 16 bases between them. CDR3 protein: CASSAQVGRNTGELFF. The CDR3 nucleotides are TGTGCCAGCAGCGCACAGGTCGGGCGAAACACCGGGGAGCTGTTTTTT.

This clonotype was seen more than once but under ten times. CDR3 sequence reads: CASSFTGGRNYGYTF. CDR3 nucleotides: TGTGCCAGCAGTTTTACAGGGGGCCGTAACTATGGCTACACCTTC. V and J are TRBV27 and TRBJ1-2; TRBD1 agrees at 9 bases. The germline CDR1 and CDR2 sequences are MNHEY and SMNVEV (reference sequence). Trimming removed 3 bases from V and 1 base from J; junction bases left unmatched: 3. This CDR3 comprises 15 residues.

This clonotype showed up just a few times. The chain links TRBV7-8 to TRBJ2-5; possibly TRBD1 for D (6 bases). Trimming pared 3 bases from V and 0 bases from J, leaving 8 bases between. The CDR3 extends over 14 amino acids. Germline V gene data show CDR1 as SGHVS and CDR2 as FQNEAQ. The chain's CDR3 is CASSFGQYQETQYF. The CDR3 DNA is TGTGCCAGCAGCTTTGGACAGTACCAAGAGACCCAGTACTTC.

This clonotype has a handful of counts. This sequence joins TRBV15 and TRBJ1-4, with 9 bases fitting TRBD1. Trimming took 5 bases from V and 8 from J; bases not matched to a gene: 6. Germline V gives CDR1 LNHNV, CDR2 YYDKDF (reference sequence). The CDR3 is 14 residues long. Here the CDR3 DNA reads TGTGCCACCAGCTCACAGGGGGCTAGGGAAAAACTGTTTTTT. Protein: CATSSQGAREKLFF.